This TCR beta chain was recovered during a study of shared clonotypes between healthy human individuals. Whole-study context: There were three CD4 naive, three CD4 memory, two CD8 naive and one CD8 memory plates per donor. Study-level findings and limits: In the sorted subsets, rarefaction showed sequencing was incomplete despite large depth.

The ends were cut back, 4 bases at V and 3 bases at J, with 7 bases in the middle. CDR1 and CDR2 (germline): MDHEN, SYDVKM. This CDR3 contains 12 residues. Notes on this clone: Its antigen is undetermined.

Naive CD8 cells, CD45RO-negative and positively selected for CCR7, excluded terminally differentiated effector memory CD45RA+ cells. The table came from immunoSEQ multiplex PCR; TCRdb's copy has only in-frame clones and leaves some out. The data show around 2,100,000 clones, with around 96% seen just once and under 1.5% held by the top ten. The V gene is TRBV28, the J gene TRBJ2-7; TRBD1 is a possible D gene (5 bases). The clonotype originates from a man younger than 35 in good health. Material for sequencing was naive CD8+ T cells sorted from blood. CDR3 DNA sequence: TGTGCCAGCAGTTCGGACATCTACGAGCAGTACTTC. Protein product: CASSSDIYEQYF.